A single sample gave rise to the 15 T cell receptor beta chains below, sequenced in a study of Graves' ophthalmopathy and Graves' hyperthyroidism. RNA served as the template for amplifying TCR beta CDR3 regions. Second-round multiplex PCR followed a first-round RT-PCR using HTBI primers. TCRdb re-analysed the multiplex PCR reads in MiXCR, keeping a single row per CDR3 protein. This table holds some 200,000 distinct CDR3 sequences, less than 30% found once. Sequenced sample: peripheral blood. The receptors here all came from a man aged 45-65 years with Graves' ophthalmopathy.

This clonotype came up many times. This chain joins TRBV2 and TRBJ2-7; possible D gene TRBD1, 5 bases. CDR1 is SNHLY and CDR2 is FYNNEI in the germline V gene. The CDR3 extends over 15 amino acids. The V end was cut by 0 bases, the J end by 0 bases, with 9 bases between. CDR3 in amino acids: CASSEAPQASYEQYF. CDR3 DNA sequence: TGTGCCAGCAGTGAAGCCCCACAGGCCTCCTACGAGCAGTACTTC.

The rearrangement uses TRBV4-1 and TRBJ2-5; the D gene is possibly TRBD1 (5 bases). Trimming shortened V by 0 bases and J by 5 bases, and 13 bases separated the two germline ends. CDR1 is MGHRA, CDR2 YSYEKL, per germline. This CDR3 is built from 15 residues. Here the CDR3 DNA reads TGCGCCAGCAGCCAAGAACCAGGGATTCGGGAGACCCAGTACTTC. It specifies CASSQEPGIRETQYF.

This clonotype has a handful of counts. The chain recombines TRBV7-8 with TRBJ1-5, with a possible D match to TRBD1 (6 bases). This CDR3 region has 17 residues. CDR1 and CDR2 from the germline V gene are SGHVS and FQNEAQ. The germline V and J ends were trimmed by 5 bases and 0 bases, with 17 bases remaining between them. The CDR3 DNA is TGTGCCAGCAGCCAAACGGGGGCATCCGATAGCAATCAGCCCCAGCATTTT. It codes for CASSQTGASDSNQPQHF.

This clonotype was recorded at least ten times. This rearrangement joins TRBV14 to TRBJ1-1; D unresolved. Germline CDR1 reads SGHDN; CDR2 reads FVKESK. The CDR3 consists of 14 residues. V was shortened by 2 bases and J by 6 bases, with 13 bases between the two germline ends. The DNA of the CDR3 is TGTGCCAGCAGCCAATCATTACGACTCGCTGAAGCTTTCTTT. Its protein is CASSQSLRLAEAFF.

This clonotype was found many times. The V gene is TRBV7-9, the J gene TRBJ1-2; 7 positions agree with TRBD1. This CDR3 region has 14 residues. Germline V lookup: CDR1 SEHNR, CDR2 FQNEAQ (reference sequence). J gave up 6 bases and V 5 bases, and 9 bases lay outside the gene matches. In DNA, the CDR3 is TGTGCCAGCAGCCCCCTCACTAGGGGGCATGGCTACACCTTC. It yields the protein CASSPLTRGHGYTF.

This clonotype was seen a few times. The chain carries TRBV7-2 and TRBJ1-6; tentative D call: TRBD1 (6 bases). Germline V lookup: CDR1 SGHTA, CDR2 FQGNSA. V was cut by 5 bases and J by 7 bases, with 12 bases left in between. CDR3 length: 14 residues. CDR3 protein: CASSPTGFNSPLHF. DNA for the CDR3: TGTGCCAGCAGCCCTACAGGGTTCAATTCACCCCTCCACTTT.

The J gene is TRBJ2-7, the V gene TRBV11-1, with TRBD1 identical over 9 bases. Trimming at V came to 5 bases and at J to 5 bases, leaving 13 bases not matched to a gene. The germline V gene has CDR1 SGHAT and CDR2 FQDESV (reference sequence). This CDR3 has 16 amino acids. The CDR3 DNA sequence: TGTGCCAGCAGCGTAAAGCCCGGGACAGGGTTCGACGAGCAGTACTTC. Protein product: CASSVKPGTGFDEQYF.

This clonotype was seen a handful of times. The chain combines TRBV2 with TRBJ1-1, with 12 bases aligning to TRBD1. The V segment lost 9 bases and the J segment 0 bases; nucleotides outside the gene matches: 8. Germline CDR1 is SNHLY and CDR2 is FYNNEI. The CDR3 spans 16 residues. The CDR3 region is CARKGTGGRMNTEAFF. The CDR3 region has the DNA TGTGCCAGGAAGGGGACAGGGGGCCGCATGAACACTGAAGCTTTCTTT.

The CDR3 bases are TGTGCCAGCAGGACCCAGGGGTCGGATCAGCCCCAGCATTTT. It translates to CASRTQGSDQPQHF. The rearrangement uses TRBV12-3 or TRBV12-4 and TRBJ1-5; D perhaps matches TRBD1 (6 bases). V was shortened by 6 bases and J by 5 bases, with 14 bases between the two germline ends. The CDR3 spans 14 residues.

This clonotype was counted many times. J is TRBJ2-6 and V is TRBV19, with a tentative D call TRBD1 (7 bases). The V end was cut by 3 bases, the J end by 1 base, with 10 bases between. Germline assignment: CDR1 LNHDA and CDR2 SQIVND (reference sequence). There are 16 residues in the CDR3. This CDR3 is CASSIQGGSGANVLTF. In DNA form, the CDR3 reads TGTGCCAGTAGTATCCAGGGGGGATCTGGGGCCAACGTCCTGACTTTC.

There are a few counts of this clonotype. One end of the junction is discordant with germline, which a read error may explain. The chain is built from TRBV13 and TRBJ2-7; 10 positions agree with TRBD2. The CDR3 runs to 14 residues. Germline CDR1 and CDR2: PRHDT and FYEKMQ (reference sequence). The CDR3 region has the DNA TGTGCCAGCAGCGAGGGACTAGCGCCCTACGCGCAGTACTTC. It yields the protein CASSEGLAPYAQYF.

The chain is built from TRBV28 and TRBJ2-5; possible D gene TRBD1, 6 bases. Trimming removed 4 bases at V and 2 bases at J, with 11 bases between. Germline loops: CDR1 MDHEN, CDR2 SYDVKM. The CDR3 has 14 residues. The CDR3 nucleotides are TGTGCCAGCAGTTCGGACAGTATACAAGAGACCCAGTACTTC. Its translation is CASSSDSIQETQYF.

The chain combines TRBV28 with TRBJ1-6, with 7 bases fitting TRBD1. V was pared by 5 bases and J by 0 bases, with 10 bases of the junction left unmatched. The CDR3 totals 18 residues. Germline CDR1 reads MDHEN; CDR2 reads SYDVKM. The CDR3 loop reads CASSEQGFSSSYNSPLHF. CDR3 nucleotide sequence: TGTGCCAGCAGTGAACAGGGGTTCTCAAGCTCCTATAATTCACCCCTCCACTTT.

This clonotype has just a few counts. The chain joins TRBV12-3 or TRBV12-4 to TRBJ1-1, with a weak D call TRBD1 (5 bases). The V and J ends lost 3 bases and 0 bases respectively, with 8 bases between them. The CDR3 is 14 amino acids. In DNA form, the CDR3 reads TGTGCCAGCAGTTTGGGGGTTTTGAACACTGAAGCTTTCTTT. Residues: CASSLGVLNTEAFF.

This clonotype was observed once. V and J are TRBV30 and TRBJ2-5, with a weak D call TRBD2 (6 bases). Germline V gives CDR1 GTSNPN, CDR2 SVGIG (reference sequence). Trimming pared 3 bases from V and 7 bases from J, leaving 9 bases between. CDR3 length equals 11 residues. The CDR3, as DNA: TGTGCCTGGAGAACCGGGGGGACCCAGTACTTC. Encoded protein: CAWRTGGTQYF. Complete variable domain (other parts from reference TRBV30 and TRBJ2-5): SQTIHQWPATLVQPVGSPLSLECTVEGTSNPNLYWYRQAAGRGLQLLFYSVGIGQISSEVPQNLSASRPQDRQFILSSKKLLLSDSGFYLCAWRTGGTQYFGPGTRLLVL.